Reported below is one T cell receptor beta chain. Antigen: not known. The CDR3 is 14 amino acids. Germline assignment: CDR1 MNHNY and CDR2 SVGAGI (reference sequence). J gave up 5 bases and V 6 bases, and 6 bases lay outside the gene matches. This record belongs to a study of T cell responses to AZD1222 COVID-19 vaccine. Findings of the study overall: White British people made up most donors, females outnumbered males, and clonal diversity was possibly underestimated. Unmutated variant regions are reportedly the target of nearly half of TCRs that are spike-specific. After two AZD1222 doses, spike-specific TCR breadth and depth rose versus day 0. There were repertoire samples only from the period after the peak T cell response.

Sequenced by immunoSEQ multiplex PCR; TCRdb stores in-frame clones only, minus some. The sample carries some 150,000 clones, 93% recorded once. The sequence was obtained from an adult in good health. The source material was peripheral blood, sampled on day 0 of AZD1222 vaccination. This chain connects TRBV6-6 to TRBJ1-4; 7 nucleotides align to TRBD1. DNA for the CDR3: TGTGCCAGCAGGGGGGACAGAGGAAATGAAAAACTGTTTTTT. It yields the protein CASRGDRGNEKLFF.